These T cell receptor beta chains were read from a single sample in a study of blood T cell repertoires in COVID-19. The data were produced by immunoSEQ multiplex PCR, yet TCRdb's version contains in-frame clones alone and is incomplete. The data show 250,000 to 300,000 clones, approximately 81% seen once. Material: peripheral blood. These receptors all come from a man in his sixties with acute or convalescent COVID-19. Each CDR3 is given with its conserved first and last residue. Rows give clone size only sometimes, using once, few, many, or a class for an expanded clone.

>-|15|TRBJ2-2|TRBV7-6
CASSYPQGSTGELFF
>-|14|TRBJ1-1|TRBV28
CASRPTGTNTEAFF
>-|16|TRBJ2-7|TRBV5-4
CASSLDWGQGPTRQYF
>-|15|TRBJ1-2|TRBV9
CASSVAARAENGYTF
>once|16|TRBJ1-2|TRBV27
CASSFLSTGQIKGYTF
>-|15|TRBJ2-2|TRBV9
CASSVQPGSTGELFF
>-|20|TRBJ2-1|TRBV6-6
CAGRSTGLAEPQSSYNEQFF
>-|17|TRBJ2-3|TRBV7-8
CASSPRGLGRVPDTQYF
>many|16|TRBJ2-1|TRBV6-4
CASSDSTGGDYNEQFF
>-|14|TRBJ1-1|TRBV5-1
CASSFSRGNTEAFF
>-|12|TRBJ1-2|TRBV12-3/TRBV12-4
CASSFSNYGYTF
>-|15|TRBJ2-7|TRBV3-1/TRBV3-2
CASSHTGTGGYEQYF
>-|15|TRBJ1-5|TRBV19
CASSISGGQGQPQHF
>-|15|TRBJ2-2|TRBV29-1
CSVEASRAITGELFF
>-|15|TRBJ2-2|TRBV6-5
CASSYDTGDTGELFF
>few|11|TRBJ2-7|TRBV2
CASAGAYEQYF
>-|14|TRBJ2-3|TRBV27
CASKVSGGTDTQYF
>few|15|TRBJ2-3|TRBV19
CASSIGQGYTDTQYF
>many|13|TRBJ2-7|TRBV12-3/TRBV12-4
CASSFQGGYEQYF
>few|13|TRBJ1-6|TRBV12-3/TRBV12-4
CASFRGGRTPLHF
>-|14|TRBJ1-2|TRBV6-5
CASSLDRGTYGYTF
>once|16|TRBJ1-1|TRBV19
CASSSPGQEVNTEAFF
>-|13|TRBJ1-6|TRBV6-4
CASSAERGSPLHF
>-|14|TRBJ2-7|TRBV7-2
CASSLRDRGSRQYF
>-|12|TRBJ1-1|TRBV29-1
CSVTRGRTEAFF
>-|14|TRBJ2-2|TRBV24-1
CATSRGGSTGELFF
>once|13|TRBJ1-2|TRBV19
CATNGGLNYGYTF
>-|15|TRBJ2-7|TRBV7-6
CASSSTTGGSYEQYF
>-|15|TRBJ1-2|TRBV19
CATREGAGNNYGYTF
>-|15|TRBJ2-3|TRBV11-3
CASSLSGGVGDTQYF
>-|14|TRBJ2-7|TRBV6-5
CASRPVGLKYEQYF
>once|21|TRBJ2-1|TRBV30
CAWSLNPGGTSGGAAYNEQFF
>few|16|TRBJ2-1|TRBV6-5
CASSYLGTGVYNEQFF
>-|17|TRBJ2-1|TRBV7-2
CASSLALLAGLGNEQFF
>-|17|TRBJ1-1|TRBV13
CASSLVQGRPGDTEAFF
>-|15|TRBJ1-1|TRBV18
CASSPPTWALPEAFF
>-|15|TRBJ1-5|TRBV18
CASSPQPGGNQPQHF
>-|18|TRBJ2-1|TRBV10-3
CAISAVPPQGGSYNEQFF
>once|14|TRBJ1-2|TRBV29-1
CSVDDRGFNYGYTF
>-|15|TRBJ2-5|TRBV6-5
CASSYSGGAPETQYF
>-|15|TRBJ2-7|TRBV5-1
CASSLDRQAGYEQYF
>once|15|TRBJ2-1|TRBV6-5
CASSSPGQTYNEQFF
>once|16|TRBJ2-3|TRBV9
CASSARSIMITDTQYF
>-|12|TRBJ2-7|TRBV29-1
CSVSGWGYEQYF
>few|12|TRBJ2-3|TRBV6-6
CASSYTRDTQYF
>-|15|TRBJ1-3|TRBV7-8
CASSLVGTGTDTIYF
>-|16|TRBJ2-2|TRBV29-1
CSVPSGTSEGTGELFF
>-|14|TRBJ1-2|TRBV6-5
CASSMRQGSYGYTF
>-|12|TRBJ2-5|TRBV10-2
CASREREETQYF
>-|12|TRBJ1-1|TRBV18
CASTDGVAEAFF